The 20 T cell receptor beta chains presented below share a single source sample, sequenced in a study of blood T cell repertoires in COVID-19. Generated by immunoSEQ multiplex PCR, the TCRdb table keeps only in-frame clones and is missing some. The sample consists of over 65,000 clones, approximately 86% of them appearing once. The sequenced material came from peripheral blood. These receptor sequences come from a man older than 75 with COVID-19, enrolled during active disease.

The chain combines TRBV5-8 with TRBJ2-4; 8 bases fit TRBD1. Germline assignment: CDR1 SGHTS and CDR2 YDEGEE. The CDR3 totals 16 residues. Trimming cost V 1 base and J 3 bases; bases outside gene matches: 6. CDR3 bases: TGTGCCAGCAGCTTGTGGGCAGGGGGCGACAAAAACATTCAGTACTTC. This codes for CASSLWAGGDKNIQYF.

The V gene is TRBV28, the J gene TRBJ1-4, with 7 bases aligning to TRBD1. The CDR3 covers 14 residues. Losses at the gene ends were 6 bases for V and 8 bases for J; bases not matched to a gene: 9. Germline V lookup: CDR1 MDHEN, CDR2 SYDVKM. The CDR3 DNA reads as TGTGCCAGCAGAATAACAGGGGTGGGGGAAAAACTGTTTTTT. This encodes CASRITGVGEKLFF.

This clone has a single count. This chain joins TRBV6-1 and TRBJ2-1, with 9 bases fitting TRBD1. Germline assignment: CDR1 MNHNS and CDR2 SASEGT. There are 13 residues in the CDR3. J was trimmed by 8 bases and V by 6 bases; bases with no gene match: 5. CDR3 in amino acids: CASRETGGDEQFF. The CDR3 DNA follows: TGTGCCAGCAGAGAGACAGGGGGAGATGAGCAGTTCTTC.

The chain combines TRBV7-2 with TRBJ1-3; D is ambiguous. Per the germline V gene, CDR1 is SGHTA and CDR2 is FQGNSA. CDR3 length: 15 amino acids. V was cut by 5 bases and J by 0 bases, with 11 bases left in between. CDR3 sequence (DNA): TGTGCCAGCAGCCTCTGGGCGAGCTCTGGAAACACCATATATTTT. This translates into CASSLWASSGNTIYF.

This clone was counted only a few times. V is TRBV20-1 and J is TRBJ1-2; 7 bases are shared with TRBD1. J gave up 5 bases and V 3 bases, and 6 bases lay outside the gene matches. CDR1 and CDR2 (germline): DFQATT, SNEGSKA (reference sequence). This CDR3 has 13 residues. The CDR3 coding sequence is TGCAGTGCTAGTACAGGGGAAGAGTATGGCTACACCTTC. This sequence encodes CSASTGEEYGYTF.

This clone was picked up a small number of times. This chain connects TRBV6-5 to TRBJ2-7; TRBD1 aligns across 9 bases. Germline V lookup: CDR1 MNHEY, CDR2 SVGAGI. The junction had 2 bases not matched to a gene; V was cut back by 0 bases and J by 5 bases. The CDR3 contains 14 residues. The CDR3 region is CASSYSRTGDEQYF. For the CDR3, the DNA is TGTGCCAGCAGTTACTCTAGGACAGGGGACGAGCAGTACTTC.

The rearrangement uses TRBV18 and TRBJ1-6, with TRBD1 as a possible D gene (5 bases). The CDR3 contains 15 residues. V was cut by 3 bases and J by 10 bases, with 16 bases left in between. Germline CDR1 is KGHSH and CDR2 is LQKENI. CDR3 DNA: TGTGCCAGCTCACCGGGAGGGCCCGAGGGGTCACCCCTCCACTTT. Its protein product is CASSPGGPEGSPLHF.

The chain uses TRBV6-1 and TRBJ1-4, with D unresolved. Germline V gives CDR1 MNHNS, CDR2 SASEGT. This CDR3 spans 15 amino acids. V lost 3 bases and J 6 bases, leaving 14 bases between the germline ends. Written as DNA, the CDR3 is TGTGCCAGCAGTGACCAAGGCCCCGCGGATGAAAAACTGTTTTTT. Amino acid sequence: CASSDQGPADEKLFF.

The rearrangement links TRBV5-4 to TRBJ1-2; a weak D match, TRBD1 (6 bases). Deletions cut 3 bases from V and 5 bases from J, with 17 bases between. Germline assignment: CDR1 SGHNT and CDR2 YYREEE (reference sequence). The CDR3 extends over 15 amino acids. CDR3 residues: CASSWDAGRGYGYTF. DNA for the CDR3: TGTGCCAGCAGCTGGGATGCCGGCAGGGGATATGGCTACACCTTC. Looking up the rest from reference TRBV5-4 and TRBJ1-2 gives the full variable domain: ETGVTQSPTHLIKTRGQQVTLRCSSQSGHNTVSWYQQALGQGPQFIFQYYREEENGRGNFPPRFSGLQFPNYSSELNVNALELDDSALYLCASSWDAGRGYGYTFGSGTRLTVV.

This chain joins TRBV5-1 and TRBJ2-3; a possible D gene is TRBD1 (6 bases). This CDR3 is 14 amino acids long. V was cut by 4 bases and J by 1 base, with 10 bases left in between. The V gene's germline CDR1 is SGHRS and CDR2 YFSETQ. The CDR3 nucleotides read TGCGCCAGCAGCGGGGGACACCGCACAGATACGCAGTATTTT. This translates into CASSGGHRTDTQYF.

This chain joins TRBV19 and TRBJ1-2; no firm D call. Trimming shortened V by 1 base and J by 0 bases, and 9 bases separated the two germline ends. The CDR3 covers 15 residues. Germline V CDR1 and CDR2: LNHDA, SQIVND (reference sequence). The CDR3 here is CASSIVGRPNYGYTF. DNA for the CDR3: TGTGCCAGTAGTATAGTGGGCAGGCCTAACTATGGCTACACCTTC.

This clone occurred once. The rearrangement joins TRBV5-1 to TRBJ2-3, with D unclear. V lost 0 bases and J lost 0, with 8 bases in between. Germline values: CDR1 SGHRS, CDR2 YFSETQ. This CDR3 has 15 residues. CDR3 loop: CASSLAQRSTDTQYF. The CDR3 nucleotides read TGCGCCAGCAGCTTGGCCCAGCGTAGCACAGATACGCAGTATTTT.

Written as DNA, the CDR3 is TGTGCCAGCAGTGAACGGGACAGGGGATGCGACAATGAGCAGTTCTTC. It is translated as CASSERDRGCDNEQFF. V usage is TRBV6-4 and J usage is TRBJ2-1; 10 bases map to TRBD1. The junction had 7 bases not matched to a gene; V was cut back by 3 bases and J by 5 bases. CDR3 size: 16 residues. Germline CDR1 MRHNA, CDR2 SNTAGT.

The rearrangement links TRBV5-1 to TRBJ2-5; tentative D call: TRBD1 (6 bases). In germline, CDR1 is SGHRS, CDR2 YFSETQ. This CDR3 has 14 residues. Trimming stripped 7 bases from V and 0 bases from J, with 13 bases between. For the CDR3, the DNA is TGCGCCAGCGGGGAACAGGGAAACCAAGAGACCCAGTACTTC. Its protein is CASGEQGNQETQYF.

This clone was detected only once. The gene calls are TRBV20-1 and TRBJ2-3; 10 bases align to TRBD2. V shed 3 bases, J shed 2 bases, and the junction held 5 bases outside the gene matches. The CDR3 extends over 15 amino acids. Germline loops: CDR1 DFQATT, CDR2 SNEGSKA (reference sequence). The CDR3: CSASLLAGDTDTQYF. For the CDR3, the DNA is TGCAGTGCTAGTTTGCTAGCGGGGGACACAGATACGCAGTATTTT.

The CDR3 nucleotides are TGTGCCAGTAGTATAGGAGGACAGGTGAACACCGGGGAGCTGTTTTTT. This translates into CASSIGGQVNTGELFF. The chain links TRBV19 to TRBJ2-2, with 7 bases matching TRBD1. The ends lost 1 base at V and 1 base at J; junction bases unmatched: 3. The CDR3 sequence is 16 residues long. Germline CDR1 and CDR2: LNHDA and SQIVND (reference sequence).

The V and J genes are TRBV29-1 and TRBJ1-4; D is ambiguous. The CDR3 extends over 14 amino acids. Germline loops: CDR1 SQVTM, CDR2 ANQGSEA. V was cut by 6 bases and J by 0 bases, with 11 bases left in between. The CDR3 nucleotides are TGCAGCGTGAAGGACGGGACAACTAATGAAAAACTGTTTTTT. It yields the protein CSVKDGTTNEKLFF.

V and J are TRBV2 and TRBJ2-5; D remains ambiguous. The CDR3 length is 14 residues. In germline, CDR1 is SNHLY, CDR2 FYNNEI. V lost 2 bases and J lost 4, with 11 bases in between. The DNA for the CDR3 is TGTGCCAGCAGTGAATTACTCTCAAGAGAGACCCAGTACTTC. Translation gives CASSELLSRETQYF.

J is TRBJ1-3 and V is TRBV5-1, with D possibly TRBD1 on 5 matching bases. CDR3 length: 11 residues. The V gene lost 5 bases and the J gene lost 8 bases, with 8 bases spanning the gap. Germline CDR1 is SGHRS and CDR2 is YFSETQ. The CDR3 DNA reads as TGCGCCAGCAGGGCGGGGCACACCATATATTTT. It codes for CASRAGHTIYF.

V and J are TRBV21-1 and TRBJ1-5; the DNA was not used to check the table's D call, TRBD1. TRBV21-1 is annotated as a pseudogene. This CDR3 spans 15 amino acids. The CDR3, as DNA: TGTGCCAGCAGCAAAGAAAGGGACAGTCATCAGCCCCAGCATTTT. Its translation: CASSKERDSHQPQHF.